This TCR beta chain is from a study of a mutant IDH1 vaccine in newly diagnosed glioma (dated by TCRdb to 2020 to 2022). As for the study more broadly: Eight vaccinations were administered to patients in weeks 1, 3, 5, 7, 11, 15, 19 and 23, corresponding to visits V03 through V10. Six visits were used for peripheral blood collection: V03 (baseline), V05, V07, V10, V12 and V13. Longitudinal TCRB deep sequencing was performed for about two dozen treated patients wherever samples were available for exploratory analyses. Before enrollment, patients had received standard therapy of radiotherapy alone, temozolomide alone, or radiochemotherapy with temozolomide; most received the combination. In the chemotherapy-containing groups, vaccination started alongside temozolomide cycles, whereas in patients who had radiotherapy alone it started 4-6 weeks after radiotherapy. Of the 25 to 40 patients who were treated, about 60% were male and around 40% were female, and the mean age was around 40 years.

The research as a whole found: No apparent relationship was observed between pseudoprogression and alterations in the top peripheral T cell clonotypes detected by TCRB sequencing. Vaccine-induced immune responses across multiple MHC alleles were detected in approximately 93% of patients. The authors stated that sample limitations prevented analyses of patient blood samples from being reproduced. Availability determined which PBMC samples were chosen for TCRB deep sequencing.

The library came from the immunoSEQ multiplex PCR assay. Rearranged TCR beta chain sequences were amplified using the hsTCRB Kit according to the manufacturer's protocol. Sequencing of TCRB libraries was carried out on an Illumina MiSeq. The paper's data handling went like this. The kit vendor's proprietary platform handled demultiplexing, trimming and gene mapping. TCRdb stores this immuneACCESS table with in-frame sequences only. Part of the clones is absent; in the studies checked, under half of the shortfall reflects unresolved V genes, and no reason is known for the rest. The DNA was the basis for D and trimming; V, J and clone size are from that table. This sample gives 35,000 to 45,000 clones in total; around 81% of them show up just once. The leading ten clones occupy 6.3% of the sample. The CDR3 starts with the cysteine, ends with the phenylalanine, and has 14 residues. Left in the record is the CDR3 DNA by itself, 42 bases read in frame from the first base. Per the germline V gene, SGHTA is the CDR1 and FQGNSA is the CDR2. V drops 1 base and J drops 4 bases, leaving 11 bases in between.

With respect to this clone: Its specific antigen is unknown. No base quality information exists; no much larger clone differs at one position.

The sample's time point label, in plain terms: week 23, last vaccination. A 20-mer mutant IDH1 peptide at 300 micrograms in Montanide made up each vaccine dose, which was injected subcutaneously together with topical imiquimod. Donors had newly diagnosed WHO grade 3 or 4 IDH1-mutant astrocytomas with loss of nuclear ATRX. The samples were drawn from NOA16, a multicentre, single-arm, open-label phase I trial in Germany that tested a mutant IDH1 peptide vaccine in humans for the first time. Genomic DNA for TCRB sequencing was isolated from EDTA blood with the DNeasy Blood and Tissue Kit. This clonotype was obtained from a woman in her thirties or forties with glioma. Some clones in this sample may be carry-over from other donors' samples. This receptor chain uses TRBV7-2 and TRBJ2-7; the D call could be TRBD1 or TRBD2, with each sharing 6 bases. The material was PBMCs, obtained from a glioma patient whose treatment included an IDH1 peptide vaccine. The DNA is TGTGCCAGCAGCTTAGAGGGGGGCAAGTACGAGCAGTACTTC. It translates as CASSLEGGKYEQYF.